Each of the 2 T cell receptor beta chains below was sequenced from the same sample in a study of blood T cells in healthy people across ages. Through a sample-barcoded 5' primer and a J-beta primer mix, a second PCR was run for roughly 6 to 12 cycles. From the 5' RACE reads, TCRdb called clonotypes with MiXCR, one entry per CDR3 protein. The repertoire holds 700,000 to 800,000 distinct CDR3 sequences, with 35% to 45% as singletons. The sequenced sample was blood. The receptors derive from a woman aged 60-70 years in good health.

The chain has TRBV6-2 or TRBV6-3 and TRBJ2-5; D may be TRBD1 or TRBD2 (6 bases each). Germline V CDR1 and CDR2: MNHEY, SVGEGT. The germline V and J ends were trimmed by 2 bases and 1 base, with 11 bases remaining between them. The CDR3 has 15 amino acids. In DNA, the CDR3 is TGTGCCAGCAGTTACGGGGAGGACAGCCAAGAGACCCAGTACTTC. It translates to CASSYGEDSQETQYF.

A word on this clonotype: The CDR3 carries no conserved terminal phenylalanine or tryptophan, so it likely arises from a read error. CDR3 sequence reads: CASSLETGLNTEAFL. CDR3 bases: TGTGCCAGCAGCTTAGAGACAGGGCTGAACACTGAAGCTTTCTTG. The chain is built from TRBV7-3 and TRBJ1-1, with 7 bases matching TRBD1. The V gene's germline CDR1 is SGHTA and CDR2 FQGTGA. There are 15 residues in the CDR3. V was pared by 2 bases and J by 0 bases, with 3 bases of the junction left unmatched.